The 9 T cell receptor beta chains below all came from one sample that was sequenced in a study of T cells in Graves' hyperthyroidism and ophthalmopathy. What was amplified from RNA transcripts were TCR beta CDR3 regions. First-round RT-PCR with HTBI primers amplified the TCR CDR3 region. TCRdb re-derived calls from the multiplex PCR reads in MiXCR, one entry per CDR3 protein. The table shows some 570,000 distinct CDR3 sequences, with 12% to 15% occurring only once. The sample taken for sequencing was blood. Receptors originate from a woman younger than 35 with Graves' ophthalmopathy.

This clonotype was detected ten times or more. Relative to the germline gene, one junction end is altered; a read error may explain this. This chain links TRBV7-2 with TRBJ2-3, with 8 bases that match TRBD2. CDR1 and CDR2 from the germline V gene are SGHTA and FQGNSA. The CDR3 loop spans 15 amino acids. The CDR3 bases are TGTGCCAGCGGCTTGCGGAGGCGGGAGGTCGATACGCAGTATTTT. The encoded protein is CASGLRRREVDTQYF.

A remark on this clonotype: Sequence at one end of the junction differs from germline and may be a read error. The rearrangement links TRBV4-1 to TRBJ1-2; D might be TRBD1 (6 bases). The CDR3 is 14 amino acids. The germline CDR1 and CDR2 sequences are MGHRA and YSYEKL. The chain's CDR3 is CASSQRTEKYAYTF. The CDR3 DNA is TGCGCCAGCAGCCAACGGACAGAGAAGTATGCCTACACCTTC.

In this sample, this clonotype turned up many times. The J gene is TRBJ2-3, the V gene TRBV11-2; D call uncertain. The CDR3 loop spans 16 amino acids. The V end lost 7 bases, the J end lost 3 bases, and 20 bases lay between the germline ends. Germline CDR1 is SGHAT and CDR2 is FQNNGV. The CDR3 nucleotides read TGTGCCAGCAACTACCGACTCTGGTGGGTGACAGATACGCAGTATTTT. Amino acids: CASNYRLWWVTDTQYF.

This clonotype has ten or more counts. This chain joins TRBV7-8 and TRBJ2-7; D tentatively fits TRBD1 or TRBD2 (5 bases each). The CDR3 length is 16 residues. V shed 7 bases and J shed 5 bases, with 24 bases lying between them. The germline CDR1 and CDR2 sequences are SGHVS and FQNEAQ. The CDR3 region has the DNA TGTGCCAGCACCTCGACCCTAGGGACCCGGATGGACGAGCAGTACTTC. This sequence encodes CASTSTLGTRMDEQYF.

This clonotype was seen a handful of times. The CDR3: CASTAVRTGDATNEKLFF. The CDR3 DNA is TGTGCCTCCACGGCCGTCCGGACAGGCGACGCAACTAATGAAAAACTGTTTTTT. The V gene is TRBV19, the J gene TRBJ1-4; 7 nucleotides match TRBD1. The CDR3 runs 18 residues. The V and J ends lost 11 bases and 0 bases, in that order; junction bases with no gene match: 18. Germline V gene data show CDR1 as LNHDA and CDR2 as SQIVND (reference sequence).

The V and J genes are TRBV4-2 and TRBJ1-5; possible D gene TRBD1, 5 bases. V dropped 2 bases and J dropped 0 bases, with 8 bases sitting between them. CDR1 is LGHNA, CDR2 YNFKEQ, per germline. This CDR3 contains 15 residues. The CDR3: CASSQKGVSNQPQHF. CDR3 bases: TGTGCCAGCAGCCAAAAAGGGGTTAGCAATCAGCCCCAGCATTTT.

This clonotype was seen ten or more times. The J gene is TRBJ1-1, the V gene TRBV28, with 12 bases identical to TRBD1. The CDR3 contains 18 residues. With 5 bases clipped from V and 7 bases from J, the junction kept 17 bases outside the gene matches. Germline V gene lookup returns CDR1 MDHEN and CDR2 SYDVKM. Written as DNA, the CDR3 is TGTGCCAGCAGTCCAGGGACAGGGGGCCCACTAACGCACAATGAAGCTTTCTTT. Its translation: CASSPGTGGPLTHNEAFF.

This clonotype was seen repeatedly, ten times or more. The chain uses TRBV20-1 and TRBJ2-3; D unclear. The CDR3 is made up of 13 amino acids. Deletions cut 2 bases from V and 2 bases from J, with 8 bases between. Germline values: CDR1 DFQATT, CDR2 SNEGSKA (reference sequence). The CDR3 DNA is TGCAGTGCTAGAACCCGGCCCACAGATACGCAGTATTTT. Translated: CSARTRPTDTQYF.

This clonotype was seen at least ten times. The CDR3 DNA follows: TGTGCCAGCAGCTTGTTTACTTTGAGCGGGTACTCCTACGAGCAGTACTTC. This encodes CASSLFTLSGYSYEQYF. The genes are TRBV7-9 and TRBJ2-7, with a tentative D call TRBD2 (6 bases). The CDR3 totals 17 residues. Germline CDR1 and CDR2: SEHNR and FQNEAQ (reference sequence). V gave up 3 bases and J gave up 0 bases, with 18 bases separating them.